The source of this T cell receptor (beta chain) is a study of shared clonotypes between healthy human individuals. On this clone: Its matching antigen is unknown.

The assay was immunoSEQ multiplex PCR, and TCRdb's table has in-frame clones only and misses some. The sample contains 2 million to 2.5 million clones, about 90% of which appear only once. Study-wide findings and caveats: Rarefaction indicated that sorted-subset sequencing remained incomplete although depth was large. Memory subsets generally showed smaller estimated richness than naive subsets did.

CDR1 is SEHNR, CDR2 FQNEAQ, per germline (reference sequence). The V segment lost 1 base and the J segment 2 bases; nucleotides outside the gene matches: 7. This CDR3 is 17 amino acids long. The specimen sequenced was naive CD4+ T cells from PBMCs. Subset reported: CD45RA+ positively selected. The rearrangement links TRBV7-9 to TRBJ2-3; 9 bases align to TRBD2. The origin of this receptor is a man aged 18 to 35 in good health. Some clones in this sample may be carry-over from other donors' samples. The CDR3 loop reads CASSLGLAGDFTDTQYF. DNA for the CDR3: TGTGCCAGCAGCTTAGGGTTAGCGGGGGACTTCACAGATACGCAGTATTTT.